The 11 T cell receptor beta chains in this list originate from one sample, sequenced in a study of T cell responses to AZD1222 COVID-19 vaccine. Clones were read by immunoSEQ multiplex PCR, and TCRdb kept only the in-frame ones, dropping some. The data show 90,000 to 130,000 clones, more than 90% seen once. The sequencing here drew on peripheral blood, taken 28 days after the second AZD1222 dose. These receptor sequences come from an adult who received the AZD1222 COVID-19 vaccine.

V is TRBV4-2 and J is TRBJ2-7; 8 bases align to TRBD1. Trimming at V came to 3 bases and at J to 6 bases, leaving 1 base not matched to a gene. The CDR3 runs 12 residues. Germline CDR1 reads LGHNA; CDR2 reads YNFKEQ. The CDR3 DNA reads TGTGCCAGCAGCCAGACAGGGGTCGAGCAGTACTTC. Translation: CASSQTGVEQYF.

The chain couples TRBV27 to TRBJ1-6; TRBD1 aligns across 7 bases. The CDR3 length is 16 residues. J lost 7 bases, V lost 6 bases, and 12 bases had no gene match. Germline V gene data show CDR1 as MNHEY and CDR2 as SMNVEV (reference sequence). This chain's CDR3 is CASSQKQQGWNSPLHF. The CDR3 region has the DNA TGTGCCAGCAGCCAGAAACAACAGGGGTGGAATTCACCCCTCCACTTT.

V is TRBV7-2 and J is TRBJ1-4; D is perhaps TRBD1 (5 bases). This CDR3 contains 15 residues. The V gene lost 0 bases and the J gene lost 4 bases, with 9 bases spanning the gap. Per the germline V gene, CDR1 is SGHTA and CDR2 is FQGNSA. CDR3 sequence reads: CASSLARQSNEKLFF. The CDR3 DNA is TGTGCCAGCAGCTTAGCGAGACAGAGTAATGAAAAACTGTTTTTT.

V gene TRBV28 combines with J gene TRBJ1-2, with D possibly matching TRBD1 (5 bases). CDR3 length: 14 amino acids. Per germline, CDR1 MDHEN and CDR2 SYDVKM. The ends were cut back, 2 bases at V and 3 bases at J, with 10 bases in the middle. As DNA, the CDR3 is TGTGCCAGCAGTTTAAGGAGGGGCTACTATGGCTACACCTTC. The encoded protein is CASSLRRGYYGYTF.

The chain has TRBV5-1 and TRBJ1-4, with D hard to call. The CDR3 length is 15 residues. Germline-derived CDR1 and CDR2 are SGHRS and YFSETQ. The V and J ends lost 0 bases and 8 bases respectively, with 14 bases between them. Here the CDR3 DNA reads TGCGCCAGCAGCTTGGGTGGGGTGCCGGAAGAAAAACTGTTTTTT. This sequence encodes CASSLGGVPEEKLFF.

The rearrangement links TRBV19 to TRBJ1-5; the D is unclear. This CDR3 contains 15 residues. The V gene's germline CDR1 is LNHDA and CDR2 SQIVND (reference sequence). V lost 2 bases, J lost 6 bases, and 14 bases lay in between. CDR3 DNA sequence: TGTGCCAGTAGTATAAATTCCGGGGTGGGTCAGCCCCAGCATTTT. Protein sequence: CASSINSGVGQPQHF.

The rearrangement links TRBV30 to TRBJ1-6; D uncertain. Per germline, CDR1 GTSNPN and CDR2 SVGIG (reference sequence). The CDR3 is made up of 13 amino acids. Trimming removed 1 base at V and 7 bases at J, with 8 bases between. The DNA for the CDR3 is TGTGCCTGGAGTGGACAACAAAATTCACCCCTCCACTTT. It is translated as CAWSGQQNSPLHF.

The chain combines TRBV7-5 with TRBJ2-7; the D call TRBD1 from the table was never checked on the DNA. TRBV7-5 is labeled a pseudogene. The CDR3 totals 20 residues. Here the CDR3 reads CVRSSIEARGQLKSSYEQYF. CDR3 DNA: TGTGTCAGAAGCTCAATAGAGGCCAGGGGGCAACTAAAAAGCTCCTACGAGCAGTACTTC.

The rearrangement joins TRBV29-1 to TRBJ1-1; D unclear. V lost 5 bases to trimming and J lost 1 base, with 11 bases between them. There are 13 residues in the CDR3. Germline V gene sequence: CDR1 SQVTM, CDR2 ANQGSEA. CDR3 residues: CSVSQAGNTEAFF. CDR3 sequence (DNA): TGCAGCGTTTCTCAAGCAGGGAACACTGAAGCTTTCTTT.

The chain couples TRBV10-1 to TRBJ1-2; 7 bases align to TRBD1. V shed 5 bases, J shed 4 bases, and the junction held 4 bases outside the gene matches. The CDR3 is 13 residues long. The germline gives CDR1 WNHNN, CDR2 SYGVQD (reference sequence). CDR3 protein: CASSNRGGYGYTF. The CDR3 DNA reads TGCGCCAGCAGTAACAGGGGAGGCTATGGCTACACCTTC.

The chain employs TRBV12-3 or TRBV12-4 and TRBJ2-1; tentatively, D is TRBD1 (6 bases). With 6 bases removed from V and 6 bases from J, the gap between germline ends came to 12 bases. CDR3 length: 13 residues. The CDR3: CASSSGQFNEQFF. CDR3 nucleotides: TGTGCCAGCAGCTCAGGACAGTTCAATGAGCAGTTCTTC.